This T cell receptor beta chain is from a study of blood T cell repertoires in COVID-19. Study context: The United States, Italy and Spain provided the acute and convalescent COVID-19 samples. Sources were T cells, B-cell-depleted T cells, or PBMCs; the material itself was cDNA or gDNA.

Per the authors' pipeline: The assay estimated nucleated cells by amplifying reference gene primers. The table came from immunoSEQ multiplex PCR; TCRdb's copy has only in-frame clones and leaves some out. V and J calls and clone size are given by that table; D and trimming were obtained from the DNA. The data contain more than 75,000 clones, over 75% of them seen just once; the ten biggest clones take up 14%. Germline CDR1 reads MGHRA; CDR2 reads YSYEKL. V was cut by 4 bases and J by 0 bases, with 14 bases left in between. The CDR3 extends over 16 amino acids. The chain combines TRBV4-1 with TRBJ2-3; D possibly corresponds to TRBD1 (6 bases). The clonotype originates from a woman aged 70-85 years with acute or convalescent COVID-19. The sequencing sample was made of peripheral blood. CDR3 sequence (DNA): TGCGCCAGCAGCCTTCACCGGGACATCAGCACAGATACGCAGTATTTT. This gives the protein CASSLHRDISTDTQYF.